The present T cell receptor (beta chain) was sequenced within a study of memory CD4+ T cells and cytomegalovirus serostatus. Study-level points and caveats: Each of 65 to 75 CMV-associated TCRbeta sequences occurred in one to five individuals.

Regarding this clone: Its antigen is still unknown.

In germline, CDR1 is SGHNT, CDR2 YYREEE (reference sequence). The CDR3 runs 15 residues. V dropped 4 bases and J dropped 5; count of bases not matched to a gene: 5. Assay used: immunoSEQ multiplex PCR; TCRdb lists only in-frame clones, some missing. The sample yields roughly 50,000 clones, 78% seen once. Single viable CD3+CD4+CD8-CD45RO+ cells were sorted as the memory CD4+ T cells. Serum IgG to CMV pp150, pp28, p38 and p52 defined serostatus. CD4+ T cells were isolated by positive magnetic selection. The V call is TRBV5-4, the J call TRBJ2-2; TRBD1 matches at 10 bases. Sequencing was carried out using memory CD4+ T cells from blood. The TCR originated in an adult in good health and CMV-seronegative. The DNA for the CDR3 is TGTGCCAGCAGCAGGGGACAGGGGCCTACCGGGGAGCTGTTTTTT. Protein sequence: CASSRGQGPTGELFF.